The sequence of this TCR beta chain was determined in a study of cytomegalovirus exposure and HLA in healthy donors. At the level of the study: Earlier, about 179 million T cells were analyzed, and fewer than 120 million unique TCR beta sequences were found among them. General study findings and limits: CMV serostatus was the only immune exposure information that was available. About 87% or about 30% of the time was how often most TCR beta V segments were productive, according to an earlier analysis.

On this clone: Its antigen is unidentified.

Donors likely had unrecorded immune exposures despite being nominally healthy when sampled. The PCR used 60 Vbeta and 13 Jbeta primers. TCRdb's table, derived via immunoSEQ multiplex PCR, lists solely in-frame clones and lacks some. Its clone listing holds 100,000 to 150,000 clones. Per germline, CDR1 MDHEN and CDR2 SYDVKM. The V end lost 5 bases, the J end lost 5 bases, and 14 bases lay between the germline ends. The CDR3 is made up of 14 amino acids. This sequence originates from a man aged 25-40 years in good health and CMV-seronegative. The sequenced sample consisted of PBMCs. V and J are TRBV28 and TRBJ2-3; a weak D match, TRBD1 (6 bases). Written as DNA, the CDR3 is TGTGCCAGCAGTCTGGGGGCGCCTAAAGATACGCAGTATTTT. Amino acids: CASSLGAPKDTQYF.